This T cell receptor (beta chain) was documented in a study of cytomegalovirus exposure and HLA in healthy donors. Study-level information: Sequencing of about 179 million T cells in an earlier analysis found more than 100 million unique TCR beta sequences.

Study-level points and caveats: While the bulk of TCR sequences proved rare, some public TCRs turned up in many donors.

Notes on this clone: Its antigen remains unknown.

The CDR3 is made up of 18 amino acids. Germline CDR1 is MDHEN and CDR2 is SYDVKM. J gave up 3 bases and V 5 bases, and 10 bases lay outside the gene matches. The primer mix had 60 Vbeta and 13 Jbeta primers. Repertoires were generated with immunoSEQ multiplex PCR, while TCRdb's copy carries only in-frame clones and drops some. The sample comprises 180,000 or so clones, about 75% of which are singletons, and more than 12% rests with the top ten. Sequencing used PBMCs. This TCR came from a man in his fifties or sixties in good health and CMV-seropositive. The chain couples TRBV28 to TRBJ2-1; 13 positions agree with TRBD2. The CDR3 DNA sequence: TGTGCCAGCAGTACGCCGGCACTAGCGGGGGGGCTCTACAATGAGCAGTTCTTC. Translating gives CASSTPALAGGLYNEQFF.